This T cell receptor beta chain was sequenced in a study of CD8+ T cells in alopecia areata. Comment on this clone: Its antigen is not known.

The V gene end was trimmed by 1 base and the J gene end by 7 bases; junction bases not matched to a gene: 7. Germline lookup yields CDR1 SEHNR and CDR2 FQNEAQ (reference sequence). The CDR3 is 15 amino acids. Study findings and constraints: The study found that many expanded lesional clones persisted in scalp and blood during tofacitinib.

Indicated treatment: oral pan-JAK inhibitor, 5-10 mg twice daily. Peripheral blood samples and lesional scalp punch biopsies were obtained from alopecia areata patients. As the sequencing template, cDNA was produced by extracting RNA and reverse transcribing it. The protocol was immunoSEQ multiplex PCR, while the TCRdb copy is restricted to in-frame clones and leaves out a portion. The table lists about 210,000 clones, less than 65% of them singletons. This receptor was obtained from a human donor with alopecia areata. The chain carries TRBV7-9 and TRBJ2-1; TRBD2 matches 7 bases. The material sequenced was CD4+ T cells sorted from blood, taken at week 4, from a patient treated with tofacitinib. CDR3 sequence (DNA): TGTGCCAGCAGCTTAGTTTCTAGCGGAAGAAATGAGCAGTTCTTC. Amino acids: CASSLVSSGRNEQFF.